This entry lists 16 T cell receptor beta chains sequenced from one sample in a study of T cells in Graves' hyperthyroidism and ophthalmopathy. RNA transcripts provided the source from which TCR beta CDR3 regions were amplified. The TCR CDR3 was amplified in a first-round RT-PCR using the HTBI primer set. One entry per CDR3 protein results from TCRdb running MiXCR on the multiplex PCR reads. The sample includes under 350,000 distinct CDR3 sequences, around a fifth of them seen just once. The material sequenced was blood. The source of these receptors is a woman in her fifties or sixties with Graves' hyperthyroidism.

About this clonotype: One end of the junction fails to match germline, which may point to a read error. The gene calls are TRBV5-5 and TRBJ1-3; 9 bases agree with TRBD1. Germline V gene lookup returns CDR1 SGHKS and CDR2 YYEKEE (reference sequence). The CDR3 is 18 amino acids. This CDR3 is CASSHRDRDISSGNIIYF. In nucleotides, the CDR3 is TGTGCCAGCAGCCACCGGGACAGGGACATCAGCTCTGGAAACATCATATATTTT.

This clonotype appeared many times. V is TRBV5-1 and J is TRBJ2-1; 14 bases align to TRBD2. V was clipped by 4 bases and J by 9 bases; unmatched bases: 6. Looked up from germline, CDR1 is SGHRS and CDR2 is YFSETQ. CDR3 length equals 15 residues. As DNA, the CDR3 is TGCGCCAGCAGCCAAGGACTAGCGGGGGGTATTGAGCAGTTCTTC. Residues: CASSQGLAGGIEQFF.

The DNA of the CDR3 is TGTGCCAGCAGGGGTTGGGACAGGGGGCTCTCTGAAGCTTTCTTT. It is translated as CASRGWDRGLSEAFF. V is TRBV28 and J is TRBJ1-1; 12 bases align to TRBD1. The CDR3 covers 15 residues. Germline V gene lookup returns CDR1 MDHEN and CDR2 SYDVKM. V shed 6 bases, J shed 6 bases, and the junction held 8 bases outside the gene matches.

This clonotype was observed many times. This chain uses TRBV10-1 with TRBJ2-2; perhaps TRBD2 as D (5 bases). The CDR3 has 14 amino acids. CDR1 WNHNN and CDR2 SYGVQD come from the germline V gene (reference sequence). V lost 8 bases and J lost 0, with 10 bases in between. CDR3 residues: CASQRSANTGELFF. The DNA for the CDR3 is TGCGCCAGCCAGCGGAGCGCGAACACCGGGGAGCTGTTTTTT.

Remarks on this clonotype: This may be a read error: a much more frequent sequence differs by one nucleotide. The gene calls are TRBV20-1 and TRBJ2-7; 10 bases agree with TRBD2. Germline CDR1 is DFQATT and CDR2 is SNEGSKA (reference sequence). V shed 3 bases, J shed 8 bases, and the junction held 10 bases outside the gene matches. The CDR3 has 14 amino acids. The CDR3 loop is CSASPSGGGYKQYF. The CDR3 DNA reads as TGCAGTGCTAGTCCTAGCGGGGGAGGGTACAAGCAGTACTTC.

About this clonotype itself: This may stem from a read error, because a much larger clone lies one nucleotide away. The gene calls are TRBV5-5 and TRBJ1-2, with no clear D. The CDR3 loop spans 14 amino acids. Germline V lookup: CDR1 SGHKS, CDR2 YYEKEE (reference sequence). The DNA of the CDR3 is TGTGCCAGCAGCCCCGCGGGATTTAACTATGACTACACCTTC. Its protein product is CASSPAGFNYDYTF.

This clonotype has at least ten counts. V is TRBV5-1 and J is TRBJ1-2; no clear D. The CDR3 consists of 14 residues. V was clipped by 0 bases and J by 0 bases, with 6 bases between them. The germline CDR1 and CDR2 sequences are SGHRS and YFSETQ. The CDR3 region is CASSLDTTNYGYTF. The CDR3 DNA reads TGCGCCAGCAGCTTGGATACTACTAACTATGGCTACACCTTC.

This clonotype occurred many times. V usage is TRBV2 and J usage is TRBJ2-1, with D possibly TRBD2 on 6 matching bases. The V gene's germline CDR1 is SNHLY and CDR2 FYNNEI. V was cut by 1 base and J by 0 bases, with 7 bases left in between. The CDR3 covers 15 residues. The CDR3 DNA sequence: TGTGCCAGCAGTGAAGGCGGGAACTCCTACAATGAGCAGTTCTTC. Its protein is CASSEGGNSYNEQFF.

This chain links TRBV20-1 with TRBJ1-5, with TRBD1 identical over 7 bases. Germline V gene data show CDR1 as DFQATT and CDR2 as SNEGSKA (reference sequence). V shed 3 bases, J shed 5 bases, and the junction held 7 bases outside the gene matches. The CDR3 loop spans 14 amino acids. The CDR3 coding sequence is TGCAGTGCTAGTCAGGCAGGGGGAGATCAGCCCCAGCATTTT. Translating gives CSASQAGGDQPQHF.

The J gene is TRBJ1-6, the V gene TRBV12-3 or TRBV12-4, with 7 bases lining up with TRBD1. The CDR3 runs to 16 residues. V was pared by 6 bases and J by 1 base, with 6 bases of the junction left unmatched. DNA of the CDR3: TGTGCCAGCAGGCCCAACAGGGGATCCTATAATTCACCCCTCCACTTT. Amino acid sequence: CASRPNRGSYNSPLHF.

This clonotype has a handful of counts. The chain carries TRBV20-1 and TRBJ2-5, with 7 bases identical to TRBD2. CDR3 size: 12 residues. Per the germline V gene, CDR1 is DFQATT and CDR2 is SNEGSKA (reference sequence). J lost 5 bases, V lost 3 bases, and 3 bases had no gene match. The CDR3 DNA reads TGCAGTGCTAGGGGAGGGTTCGAGACCCAGTACTTC. Translation gives CSARGGFETQYF.

This clonotype was found a few times. The chain uses TRBV28 and TRBJ2-5; no clear D gene. V was trimmed by 3 bases and J by 0 bases, leaving 8 bases between them. Germline CDR1 reads MDHEN; CDR2 reads SYDVKM. The CDR3 length is 14 residues. The chain's CDR3 is CASSFSQYQETQYF. In DNA, the CDR3 is TGTGCCAGCAGTTTCTCTCAGTACCAAGAGACCCAGTACTTC.

This clonotype has a handful of counts. The rearrangement joins TRBV6-1 to TRBJ1-1; D gene unclear. Trimming stripped 4 bases from V and 0 bases from J, with 6 bases between. Germline lookup yields CDR1 MNHNS and CDR2 SASEGT. The CDR3 length is 13 residues. The CDR3 DNA follows: TGTGCCAGCAGTGCCAGTCTGAACACTGAAGCTTTCTTT. Translated, it gives CASSASLNTEAFF.

The sample holds a few counts of this clonotype. This rearrangement joins TRBV10-1 to TRBJ2-7; 9 nucleotides match TRBD1. The CDR3 consists of 13 residues. CDR1 WNHNN and CDR2 SYGVQD come from the germline V gene (reference sequence). Trimming cost V 4 bases and J 6 bases; bases outside gene matches: 4. The CDR3 spells CASSAGQGREQYF. CDR3 coding DNA: TGCGCCAGCAGTGCGGGACAGGGTCGCGAGCAGTACTTC.

This clonotype was counted ten times or more. DNA of the CDR3: TGTGCCAGCAGTTTAGTGGCCAGTCCCTCTGGAAACACCATATATTTT. This codes for CASSLVASPSGNTIYF. The V call is TRBV12-3 or TRBV12-4, the J call TRBJ1-3; no definite D call. The germline V and J ends were trimmed by 1 base and 0 bases, with 10 bases remaining between them. CDR3 size: 16 residues.

A few counts support this clonotype. J is TRBJ2-7 and V is TRBV15; D is unclear. This CDR3 spans 15 amino acids. V was shortened by 3 bases and J by 0 bases, with 12 bases between the two germline ends. Germline assignment: CDR1 LNHNV and CDR2 YYDKDF (reference sequence). The CDR3: CATSSFPESSYEQYF. In nucleotides, the CDR3 is TGTGCCACCAGCAGTTTCCCAGAGAGCTCCTACGAGCAGTACTTC.